This T cell receptor beta chain was recorded in a study of cytomegalovirus exposure and HLA in healthy donors. Turning to the study itself: Earlier work reported around 110 million unique TCR beta sequences from some 180 million T cells.

Researchers ran the PCR with 60 Vbeta and 13 Jbeta primers. Here immunoSEQ multiplex PCR was the method, and the copy in TCRdb shows in-frame clones only, minus some. The sample includes roughly 80,000 clones, 67% of them seen just once. This clone was seen only a few times. Its antigen remains unknown. Study-wide results and limits: Most CMV-associated TCR beta chains were later found to appear HLA-restricted. For most TCR beta V segments, an earlier analysis put the productive rate at about 90% or about 30% of the time. A missense DCLRE1C variant was associated with V- and J-gene trimming of TCR beta chains in a later analysis, and an independent cohort replicated the association.

Germline V gene data show CDR1 as SGDLS and CDR2 as YYNGEE. Trimming pared 1 base from V and 0 bases from J, leaving 7 bases between. The CDR3 has 14 amino acids. The source is a woman aged 45-65 years in good health and CMV-seropositive. The source material was PBMCs. V and J are TRBV9 and TRBJ2-5; perhaps TRBD1 as D (5 bases). Written as DNA, the CDR3 is TGTGCCAGCAGCGTATCCAGGGACCAAGAGACCCAGTACTTC. Its protein is CASSVSRDQETQYF.